This T cell receptor (beta chain) came from a study of blood T cells in healthy people across ages (dated by TCRdb to between 2014 and 2016). As for the study more broadly: In model experiments, roughly one uniquely barcoded TCR beta cDNA molecule per two T cells was captured by template switching. Donors were grouped into four age groups: young (average about 15 years), middle-aged (roughly 40), aged (approximately 58) and long-lived (approximately 78). To avoid experimental bias, donors of different ages were spread randomly across the sequencing lanes. Age-related changes in TCR beta repertoire diversity were measured in the study by deep sequencing normalized with unique cDNA molecular identifiers. Using the same blood draw, the study looked at two additional independent replicas of 1 million unique cDNA reads for two donors, one aged 18 to 30 and the other aged 80 or older.

Donors were approximately 42 systemically healthy Caucasian individuals from Russia aged roughly 6 to 90 years. Roughly 9 milliliters of peripheral blood were drawn from each donor into EDTA-treated Vacutainer tubes. Ficoll-Paque density-gradient centrifugation was used to isolate PBMCs, with at least 7 million obtained per sample. Total RNA, at least 6 micrograms per sample, was extracted from PBMCs with Trizol reagent. The percentages of naive CD45RAhigh/CD27high T cells were determined by flow cytometry on a PBMC aliquot from every donor. For this clonotype: The antigen this receptor binds is unknown. No base quality information exists; no much larger clone differs at one position.

According to the germline V gene, CDR1 reads SQVTM and CDR2 reads ANQGSEA. V is cut by 6 bases and J by 3 bases, and the space between the germline ends is 8 bases. The CDR3, from cysteine to phenylalanine, totals 12 residues. Here the CDR3 DNA is all that survives: 36 bases in frame from base 1. Receptors were amplified or captured by 5' RACE. Sequencing instrument: Illumina HiSeq 2500. A second PCR of about 6 to 11 cycles was run with a J-beta primer mix and a sample-barcoded 5' primer. A unique molecular identifier was introduced onto each TCR beta cDNA molecule by a template-switch 5' adaptor carrying 12 random nucleotides. At least 2.5 million CDR3-containing paired-end reads were obtained from each sample. First-strand cDNA was synthesized from all RNA with the Mint cDNA synthesis kit, primed by a TRBC-specific oligonucleotide. All cDNA was treated with uracil-DNA glycosylase and then went through a first 18-cycle PCR with the universal primers M1SS and BC2_uni_R. In the source study's methods: Normalization of each sample was performed by random selection of 1 million high-quality reads, each carrying a distinct molecular identifier. Reads with shared molecular identifiers were discarded instead of being binned into consensus sequences. MiTCR, with a Q25 quality threshold and the strictest error-elimination algorithm, was used for CDR3 identification, clonotype clustering and error correction. A nonparametric unseen species model using Euler transformation provided a lower-bound estimate of total TCR beta diversity. TCRdb handled the public reads itself, with Q25 trimming in fastp and clone calling in MiXCR, and kept productive beta chains. A single entry per CDR3 protein holds the most common genes and DNA from its merged rows. The V and J calls and clone size are TCRdb's, not the authors'. The sample has about 1.5 million distinct CDR3 sequences on record, approximately 42% of them singletons. The ten largest clones add up to about 4.1% of the sample.

Here is what the overall study found, with its caveats: Observed TCR beta diversity correlated strongly with the percentage of naive T cells measured by flow cytometry. Estimates of total diversity from one million sequenced T cells were regarded as lower bounds and underestimates. Observed TCR beta diversity per million T cells fell roughly linearly with age, and a significant reduction was already apparent by age around 39. Compared with the aged group, the long-lived group had more naive CD4+ T cells, fewer expanded clones and increased TCR diversity, a pattern suggesting age selection. Because profiling used bulk unsorted PBMCs, naive and antigen-experienced compartments could not be compared conclusively. Donor CMV infection status was unknown, potentially confounding age-related changes in expanded clonotypes.

This clonotype was sampled from a woman aged 18-29 years in good health. Source material: blood. The chain was built from TRBV29-1 and TRBJ2-2, with the D gene call left open. The nucleotide sequence is TGCAGCGTAGTCGGAGACACCGGGGAGCTGTTTTTT. The resulting protein is CSVVGDTGELFF.